The clone carrying this T cell receptor beta chain turned up a few times. CDR3 size: 14 residues. V lost 4 bases and J 5 bases, leaving 11 bases between the germline ends. Germline CDR1 reads SGHAT; CDR2 reads FQNNGV. The data are from a study of T-cell reconstitution after alpha-beta-depleted transplantation in children. A library of TCRbeta sequences, prepared with unique molecular identifiers, was generated. MiXCR was run by TCRdb on the PCR reads, yielding one entry per CDR3 protein. The sample holds some 550,000 distinct CDR3 sequences, 15% to 20% seen once. The chain couples TRBV11-2 to TRBJ2-2; D call uncertain. Sequencing used PBMCs from the stem cell graft donor, obtained from the stem cell graft. This TCR was sampled from a human donor who donated a stem cell graft to a child with acute lymphoblastic leukemia. The CDR3 DNA sequence: TGTGCCAGCAGCTCCGGGTCCTTAACCGGGGAGCTGTTTTTT. Its protein product is CASSSGSLTGELFF. The full variable domain, its missing parts supplied by reference TRBV11-2 and TRBJ2-2, is EAGVAQSPRYKIIEKRQSVAFWCNPISGHATLYWYQQILGQGPKLLIQFQNNGVVDDSQLPKDRFSAERLKGVDSTLKIQPAKLEDSAVYLCASSSGSLTGELFFGEGSRLTVL.